Listed below are T cell receptor beta chains from one sample, sequenced in a study of molecular identifiers for immune sequencing clone quantification. TCRdb called the PCR reads again in MiXCR, with one record for every CDR3 protein. The sample contains approximately 550,000 distinct CDR3 sequences, 20% to 25% of which appear only once. The sample was naive CD8+ T cells from blood, with Jurkat cell RNA spiked in. These receptors were taken from a human donor in good health. Some libraries in this study had Jurkat cell RNA spiked in. Each CDR3 is given with its conserved first and last residue. A D gene is named only where the DNA matches it firmly. Clone size is stated in some rows and not others, as once, few, many or a class when expanded.

d_gene	abundance	v_gene	j_gene	CDR3nt	CDR3aa
-	-	TRBV25-1	TRBJ1-6	TGTGCCAGCAGTGAATTCATCGACTCCTATAATTCACCCCTCCACTTT	CASSEFIDSYNSPLHF
TRBD1	-	TRBV20-1	TRBJ1-4	TGCAGTGCTCCGGACAGGGGCAATGAAAAACTGTTTTTT	CSAPDRGNEKLFF
-	once	TRBV6-2/TRBV6-3	TRBJ2-7	TGTGCCAGCAGCCCCGGGAGTCTGGACTACGAGCGGTACTTC	CASSPGSLDYERYF
-	once	TRBV6-5	TRBJ2-2	TGTGCCAGCAGTTACTCGATAGCAAACACCGGGGAGCCGTTTTTT	CASSYSIANTGEPFF
-	few	TRBV14	TRBJ1-2	TGTGCCAGCAGCCAAGAAGCCAGGCACTATGGCTACACCTTC	CASSQEARHYGYTF
TRBD2	many	TRBV2	TRBJ2-3	TGTGCCAGCAAGACTAGCGGGGGCCTCGCAGATACGCAGTATTTT	CASKTSGGLADTQYF
-	many	TRBV29-1	TRBJ2-7	TGCAGCGTTGAAGGCCAGGCGGGGGAGCAGTACTTC	CSVEGQAGEQYF
TRBD2	-	TRBV13	TRBJ2-3	TGTGCCAGCAGCCCATTAGGGGCTAGCGGGGGGGATACGCAGTATTTT	CASSPLGASGGDTQYF
-	many	TRBV9	TRBJ2-7	TGTGCCAGCAGCGGATCAGCGGAGGCCTACGAGCAGTACTTC	CASSGSAEAYEQYF
TRBD1	few	TRBV20-1	TRBJ1-2	TGCAGTGCGCAGGACAGGGAGGACTATGGCTACACCTTC	CSAQDREDYGYTF
-	few	TRBV5-3	TRBJ2-2	TGTGCCAGCAGCTTTCAGGGCGGCGGGGAGCTGTTTTTT	CASSFQGGGELFF
-	many	TRBV20-1	TRBJ2-7	TGCAGTGCTACGCCGACGGTAAGCTCCTACGAGCAGTACTTC	CSATPTVSSYEQYF
TRBD2	few	TRBV28	TRBJ2-7	TGTGCCAGCAGTCTCGGTAGCGGGACCCTTTCCTACGAGCAGTACTTC	CASSLGSGTLSYEQYF
-	many	TRBV5-5	TRBJ1-1	TGTGCCAGCAGCGGGGTGGGGGCGTTGGTCACTGAAGCTTTCTTT	CASSGVGALVTEAFF
-	few	TRBV19	TRBJ2-7	TGTGCCAGTAGTATCGCAGGGTACAGCGAGCAGTACTTC	CASSIAGYSEQYF